Shown below are 24 T cell receptor beta chains from a single sample sequenced in a study of human T cells and chemical hapten exposure. TCRdb passed the RACE reads through MiXCR, listing each CDR3 protein once. The data contain tens of thousands of distinct CDR3 sequences, less than 8.5% of them singletons. The time point is: patch test 2, 6 weeks after DPC sensitization. Noted treatment: therapeutic diphenylcyclopropenone sensitization with weekly scalp DPC. Sequencing used whole blood, obtained in connection with sensitization to the hapten diphenylcyclopropenone (DPC). Receptors were obtained from a woman in her thirties with alopecia areata. Some clones in this sample may be carry-over from other donors' samples.

This rearrangement joins TRBV19 to TRBJ1-1, with a possible D match to TRBD1 (6 bases). V shed 3 bases and J shed 2 bases, with 13 bases lying between them. Germline assignment: CDR1 LNHDA and CDR2 SQIVND (reference sequence). The CDR3 is made up of 15 amino acids. The CDR3 loop is CASSILRDTNTEAFF. The CDR3 nucleotides are TGTGCCAGTAGTATTCTTAGGGACACCAACACTGAAGCTTTCTTT.

This clonotype has just a few counts. This sequence joins TRBV6-6 and TRBJ1-3, with D tentatively TRBD1 (5 bases). Germline CDR1 is MNHNY and CDR2 is SVGAGI (reference sequence). The CDR3 is 15 amino acids. V was cut by 6 bases and J by 0 bases, with 12 bases left in between. The CDR3 sequence is CASREDSLSGNTIYF. CDR3 sequence (DNA): TGTGCCAGCAGGGAAGACAGCCTCTCTGGAAACACCATATATTTT.

V is TRBV6-6 and J is TRBJ1-1, with D unresolved. CDR3 size: 12 residues. Germline V gene sequence: CDR1 MNHNY, CDR2 SVGAGI (reference sequence). V lost 0 bases, J lost 5 bases, and 4 bases lay in between. The CDR3 DNA reads as TGTGCCAGCAGTTACTCCTTAACTGAAGCTTTCTTT. The encoded protein is CASSYSLTEAFF.

This clonotype has ten or more counts. The rearrangement uses TRBV6-2 or TRBV6-3 and TRBJ1-3, with no clear D. Deletions cut 7 bases from V and 0 bases from J, with 16 bases between. The CDR3 totals 16 residues. Germline V gives CDR1 MNHEY, CDR2 SVGEGT. This CDR3 reads CASTPRTYYSGNTIYF. In nucleotides, the CDR3 is TGTGCCAGCACCCCGCGGACCTACTACTCTGGAAACACCATATATTTT.

This clonotype was observed at least ten times. The chain joins TRBV5-1 to TRBJ2-1; 8 bases fit TRBD1. The CDR3 length is 15 residues. Losses at the gene ends were 1 base for V and 7 bases for J; bases not matched to a gene: 7. Germline assignment: CDR1 SGHRS and CDR2 YFSETQ. CDR3 loop: CASSLMDRAINEQFF. The CDR3 bases are TGCGCCAGCAGCTTGATGGACAGGGCTATTAATGAGCAGTTCTTC.

In this sample, this clonotype turned up many times. This chain links TRBV7-3 with TRBJ1-1; TRBD1 agrees at 8 bases. The J segment lost 2 bases and the V segment lost 2 bases, leaving 4 bases of the junction unmatched. In germline, CDR1 is SGHTA, CDR2 FQGTGA. The CDR3 spans 15 residues. CDR3 sequence (DNA): TGTGCCAGCAGCTTAGGCGGACAGGGAAACACTGAAGCTTTCTTT. The encoded protein is CASSLGGQGNTEAFF.

This clonotype was detected many times. This chain joins TRBV12-3 or TRBV12-4 and TRBJ1-1; D gene uncertain. V was cut by 1 base and J by 6 bases, with 6 bases left in between. The CDR3 totals 12 residues. CDR3 protein: CASSLELAEAFF. The DNA for the CDR3 is TGTGCCAGCAGTTTAGAGTTAGCTGAAGCTTTCTTT.

This clonotype has at least ten counts. V is TRBV5-1 and J is TRBJ1-1; the D is unclear. CDR3 length equals 14 residues. Germline values: CDR1 SGHRS, CDR2 YFSETQ. Trimming removed 1 base at V and 1 base at J, with 8 bases between. The CDR3, as DNA: TGCGCCAGCAGCTTGATGGCGGAGAACACTGAAGCTTTCTTT. Residues: CASSLMAENTEAFF. Supplemented by reference TRBV5-1 and TRBJ1-1, the full variable domain reads KAGVTQTPRYLIKTRGQQVTLSCSPISGHRSVSWYQQTPGQGLQFLFEYFSETQRNKGNFPGRFSGRQFSNSRSEMNVSTLELGDSALYLCASSLMAENTEAFFGQGTRLTVV.

This clonotype has a handful of counts. The chain has TRBV2 and TRBJ1-2; 9 positions match TRBD1. CDR1 and CDR2 from the germline V gene are SNHLY and FYNNEI. This CDR3 comprises 14 residues. V trimming: 4 bases; J trimming: 4 bases; junction bases outside the gene matches: 4. CDR3 protein: CASSAGTGFYGYTF. The CDR3 DNA follows: TGTGCCAGCAGTGCCGGGACAGGGTTCTATGGCTACACCTTC.

In the case of this clonotype: One junction end disagrees with the germline gene, perhaps due to a read error. This rearrangement joins TRBV6-5 to TRBJ2-1, with TRBD2 as a possible D gene (6 bases). The germline gives CDR1 MNHEY, CDR2 SVGAGI. The length of the CDR3 is 13 residues. CDR3 loop: CASSYQGGYEQSF. The CDR3 DNA reads as TGTGCCAGCAGTTATCAGGGAGGATATGAGCAGTCCTTC.

There are a few counts of this clonotype. The chain recombines TRBV7-8 with TRBJ1-6; 7 nucleotides agree with TRBD1. From germline, CDR1 is SGHVS and CDR2 FQNEAQ. J lost 6 bases, V lost 7 bases, and 6 bases had no gene match. This CDR3 comprises 14 residues. DNA of the CDR3: TGTGCCAGCATCCCGGGGACAGTTAATTCACCCCTCCACTTT. Translating it yields CASIPGTVNSPLHF.

This clonotype has ten or more counts. The chain has TRBV5-1 and TRBJ2-7, with D possibly being TRBD2 (7 bases). V dropped 4 bases and J dropped 7 bases, with 21 bases sitting between them. CDR3 length: 15 amino acids. From germline, CDR1 is SGHRS and CDR2 YFSETQ. The CDR3 loop reads CASSPQQGGAGEQYF. CDR3 nucleotide sequence: TGCGCCAGCAGCCCGCAGCAAGGGGGAGCGGGAGAGCAGTACTTC.

This chain uses TRBV7-9 with TRBJ1-6, with 7 bases identical to TRBD1. The CDR3 sequence is 14 residues long. Germline V CDR1 and CDR2: SEHNR, FQNEAQ (reference sequence). V trimming: 4 bases; J trimming: 6 bases; junction bases outside the gene matches: 3. CDR3 sequence: CASSSDRANSPLHF. The CDR3 region has the DNA TGTGCCAGCAGCTCCGACAGGGCTAATTCACCCCTCCACTTT.

This clonotype was counted ten times or more. The V call is TRBV25-1, the J call TRBJ1-1, with D perhaps TRBD1 (5 bases). The germline V gene has CDR1 MGHDK and CDR2 SYGVNS. CDR3 length: 15 residues. Between the trimmed V and J ends, which lost 3 bases and 5 bases, there was a span of 16 bases. The CDR3 nucleotides are TGTGCCAGCAGTGATTGGTTGGGGGGAGAGACTGAAGCTTTCTTT. Protein sequence: CASSDWLGGETEAFF. Based on the CDR3 plus reference TRBV25-1 and TRBJ1-1, the full variable domain is EADIYQTPRYLVIGTGKKITLECSQTMGHDKMYWYQQDPGMELHLIHYSYGVNSTEKGDLSSESTVSRIRTEHFPLTLESARPSHTSQYLCASSDWLGGETEAFFGQGTRLTVV.

This clonotype was picked up many times. This chain links TRBV4-1 with TRBJ2-7; 8 bases are a match to TRBD1. Looked up from germline, CDR1 is MGHRA and CDR2 is YSYEKL. The length of the CDR3 is 16 residues. The ends lost 4 bases at V and 2 bases at J; junction bases unmatched: 10. The CDR3 DNA reads as TGCGCCAGCAGCCCCCAAGGGGGACAGGTCGCCTACGAGCAGTACTTC. Protein sequence: CASSPQGGQVAYEQYF.

In its sample, this clonotype was seen many times. The chain combines TRBV3-1 with TRBJ2-6; D is possibly TRBD2 (5 bases). Trimming took 5 bases from V and 1 from J, leaving 12 bases between them. The CDR3 length is 16 residues. The V gene's germline CDR1 is LGHDT and CDR2 YNNKEL (reference sequence). For the CDR3, the DNA is TGTGCCAGCAGCATGAGGGTCCCTTCTGGGGCCAACGTCCTGACTTTC. Amino acid sequence: CASSMRVPSGANVLTF.

This clonotype was seen repeatedly, ten times or more. CDR3 region: CASSSRTSGGAYNEQFF. CDR3 in DNA: TGTGCCAGCAGCTCGAGGACTAGCGGGGGGGCCTACAATGAGCAGTTCTTC. V gene TRBV7-8 combines with J gene TRBJ2-1; 15 bases map to TRBD2. The V gene end was trimmed by 4 bases and the J gene end by 2 bases; junction bases not matched to a gene: 3. The V gene's germline CDR1 is SGHVS and CDR2 FQNEAQ. This CDR3 comprises 17 residues.

This clonotype was counted many times. This chain uses TRBV5-1 with TRBJ2-3, with unresolved D. Trimming removed 4 bases from V and 3 bases from J, with 15 bases in between. From germline, CDR1 is SGHRS and CDR2 YFSETQ. There are 15 residues in the CDR3. The CDR3 DNA sequence: TGCGCCAGCAGCCCCGTTAGGGCGCAAACAGATACGCAGTATTTT. Translated: CASSPVRAQTDTQYF.

This rearrangement joins TRBV19 to TRBJ1-6, with a tentative D call TRBD1 (5 bases). V was clipped by 7 bases and J by 7 bases, with 11 bases between them. The germline V gene encodes CDR1 LNHDA and CDR2 SQIVND (reference sequence). The CDR3 has 13 amino acids. In nucleotides, the CDR3 is TGTGCCAGTAATCCAGGGAAGAATTCACCCCTCCACTTT. Its translation is CASNPGKNSPLHF. Supplemented by reference TRBV19 and TRBJ1-6, the full variable domain reads DGGITQSPKYLFRKEGQNVTLSCEQNLNHDAMYWYRQDPGQGLRLIYYSQIVNDFQKGDIAEGYSVSREKKESFPLTVTSAQKNPTAFYLCASNPGKNSPLHFGNGTRLTVT.

The chain couples TRBV7-9 to TRBJ1-4, with D unresolved. Germline values: CDR1 SEHNR, CDR2 FQNEAQ (reference sequence). V was trimmed by 5 bases and J by 3 bases, leaving 16 bases between them. This CDR3 has 16 residues. CDR3 in DNA: TGTGCCAGCAGCCAGGACGGAGGCTACTCTAATGAAAAACTGTTTTTT. Its protein product is CASSQDGGYSNEKLFF.

The table lists this clonotype with many counts. V gene TRBV6-6 combines with J gene TRBJ1-1; D remains ambiguous. This CDR3 is 13 amino acids long. The ends were cut back, 5 bases at V and 9 bases at J, with 16 bases in the middle. Germline CDR1 is MNHNY and CDR2 is SVGAGI (reference sequence). The CDR3 DNA sequence: TGTGCCAGCAGTAGAGAGCCCTCATGGCAAGCTTTCTTT. Translated: CASSREPSWQAFF.

In its sample, this clonotype was seen many times. The V and J genes are TRBV12-3 or TRBV12-4 and TRBJ2-1, with 13 bases that match TRBD2. This CDR3 has 16 amino acids. V was pared by 5 bases and J by 4 bases, with 5 bases of the junction left unmatched. CDR3 DNA sequence: TGTGCCAGCAGTGGACTAGCGGGGGAACTTTACAATGAGCAGTTCTTC. It yields the protein CASSGLAGELYNEQFF.

This clonotype came up many times. The CDR3 spells CSAAQGADEKLFF. CDR3 coding DNA: TGCAGTGCTGCACAGGGGGCTGATGAAAAACTGTTTTTT. The V and J genes are TRBV20-1 and TRBJ1-4; 9 nucleotides match TRBD1. Trimming cost V 5 bases and J 6 bases; bases outside gene matches: 4. Germline V CDR1 and CDR2: DFQATT, SNEGSKA (reference sequence). The CDR3 sequence is 13 residues long.

The chain is built from TRBV7-2 and TRBJ2-1; D is possibly TRBD1 or TRBD2 (5 bases each). This CDR3 comprises 13 residues. In germline, CDR1 is SGHTA, CDR2 FQGNSA. Trimming removed 5 bases at V and 6 bases at J, with 11 bases between. The CDR3 DNA reads as TGTGCCAGCAGCCCCAACGGGGCCAATGAGCAGTTCTTC. Translation: CASSPNGANEQFF.